This T cell receptor beta chain was documented in a study of blood T cell repertoires in COVID-19. Study-level background: T cells, B-cell-depleted T cells, or PBMCs provided the cDNA or gDNA that served as material.

Authors' processing steps: Estimated nucleated cell counts came from reference gene primer amplification. Assay: immunoSEQ multiplex PCR; the TCRdb copy retains only in-frame clones and omits some. For V, J and clone size, that table is used; D and trimming come from the DNA. The sample lists some 180,000 clones; 60% to 80% were seen once. The V gene lost 4 bases and the J gene lost 8 bases, with 18 bases spanning the gap. The CDR3 length is 15 residues. Per the germline V gene, CDR1 is LGHNA and CDR2 is YSLEER. The V gene is TRBV4-3, the J gene TRBJ2-1; D is perhaps TRBD2 (7 bases). Sequenced: PBMCs or T cells enriched from blood (not recorded which). This TCR was sampled from a man in his sixties who had been exposed to COVID-19. CDR3 region: CASSLGAGVFDEQFF. CDR3 in DNA: TGCGCCAGCAGCCTGGGGGCGGGAGTCTTTGATGAGCAGTTCTTC.